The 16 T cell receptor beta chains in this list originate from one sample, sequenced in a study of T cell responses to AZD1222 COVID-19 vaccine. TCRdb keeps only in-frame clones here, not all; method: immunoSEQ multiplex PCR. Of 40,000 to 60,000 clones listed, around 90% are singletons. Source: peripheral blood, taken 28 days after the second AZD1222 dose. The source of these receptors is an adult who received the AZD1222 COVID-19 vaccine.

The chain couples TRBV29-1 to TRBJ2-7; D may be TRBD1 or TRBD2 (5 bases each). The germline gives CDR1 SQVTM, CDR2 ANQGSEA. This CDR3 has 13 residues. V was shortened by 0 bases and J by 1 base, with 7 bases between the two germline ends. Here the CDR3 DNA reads TGCAGCGTTGAAGATGGGGGTTCCTACGAGCAGTACTTC. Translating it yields CSVEDGGSYEQYF.

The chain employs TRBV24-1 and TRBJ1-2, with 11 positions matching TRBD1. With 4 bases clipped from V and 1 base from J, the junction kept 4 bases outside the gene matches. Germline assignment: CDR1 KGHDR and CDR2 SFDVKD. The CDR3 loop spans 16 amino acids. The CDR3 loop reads CATSDPGQGDNYGYTF. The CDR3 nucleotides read TGTGCCACCAGTGACCCGGGACAGGGGGATAACTATGGCTACACCTTC.

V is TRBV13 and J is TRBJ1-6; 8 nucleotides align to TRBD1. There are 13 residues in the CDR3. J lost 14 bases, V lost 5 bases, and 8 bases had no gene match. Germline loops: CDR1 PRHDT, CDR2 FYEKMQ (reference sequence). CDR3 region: CASSPRTGIALHF. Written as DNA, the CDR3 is TGTGCCAGCAGCCCGAGGACAGGGATTGCCCTCCACTTT.

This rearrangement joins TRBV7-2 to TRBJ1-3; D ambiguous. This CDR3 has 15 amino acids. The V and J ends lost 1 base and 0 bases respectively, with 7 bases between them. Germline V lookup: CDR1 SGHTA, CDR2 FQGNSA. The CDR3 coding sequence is TGTGCCAGCAGCTTAGGGTTGGCCTCTGGAAACACCATATATTTT. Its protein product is CASSLGLASGNTIYF. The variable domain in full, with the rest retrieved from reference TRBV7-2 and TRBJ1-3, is GAGVSQSPSNKVTEKGKDVELRCDPISGHTALYWYRQSLGQGLEFLIYFQGNSAPDKSGLPSDRFSAERTGGSVSTLTIQRTQQEDSAVYLCASSLGLASGNTIYFGEGSWLTVV.

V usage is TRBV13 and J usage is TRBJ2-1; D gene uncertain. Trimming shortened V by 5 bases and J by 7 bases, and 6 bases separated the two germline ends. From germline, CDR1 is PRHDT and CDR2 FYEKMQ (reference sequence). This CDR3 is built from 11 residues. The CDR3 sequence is CASSLRNEQFF. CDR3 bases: TGTGCCAGCAGCCTAAGGAATGAGCAGTTCTTC. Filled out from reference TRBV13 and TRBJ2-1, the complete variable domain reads AAGVIQSPRHLIKEKRETATLKCYPIPRHDTVYWYQQGPGQDPQFLISFYEKMQSDKGSIPDRFSAQQFSDYHSELNMSSLELGDSALYFCASSLRNEQFFGPGTRLTVL.

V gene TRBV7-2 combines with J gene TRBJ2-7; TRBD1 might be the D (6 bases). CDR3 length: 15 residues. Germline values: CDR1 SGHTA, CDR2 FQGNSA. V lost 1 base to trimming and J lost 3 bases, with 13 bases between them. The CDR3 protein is CASSLEGQGYYEQYF. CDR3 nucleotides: TGTGCCAGCAGCTTAGAAGGGCAGGGGTACTACGAGCAGTACTTC.

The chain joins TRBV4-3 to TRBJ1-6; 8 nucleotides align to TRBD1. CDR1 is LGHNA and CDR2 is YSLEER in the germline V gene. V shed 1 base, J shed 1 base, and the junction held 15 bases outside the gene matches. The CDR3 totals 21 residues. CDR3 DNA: TGCGCCAGCAGCCAAGTACTGCCAGGGGGCTTCTTGAGTTCCTATAATTCACCCCTCCACTTT. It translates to CASSQVLPGGFLSSYNSPLHF.

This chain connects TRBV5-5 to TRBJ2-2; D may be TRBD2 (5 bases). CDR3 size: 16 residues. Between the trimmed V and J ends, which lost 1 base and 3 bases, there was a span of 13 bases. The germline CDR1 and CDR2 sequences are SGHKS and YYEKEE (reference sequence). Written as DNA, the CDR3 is TGTGCCAGCAGCTTGAGAGGGAGTGCCGACACCGGGGAGCTGTTTTTT. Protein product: CASSLRGSADTGELFF.

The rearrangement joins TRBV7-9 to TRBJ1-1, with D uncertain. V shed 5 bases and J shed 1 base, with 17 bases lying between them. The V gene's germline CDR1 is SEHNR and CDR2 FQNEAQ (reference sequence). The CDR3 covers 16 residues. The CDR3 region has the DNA TGTGCCAGCAGCCGGGTATTTCAGCTAAAGAACACTGAAGCTTTCTTT. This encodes CASSRVFQLKNTEAFF.

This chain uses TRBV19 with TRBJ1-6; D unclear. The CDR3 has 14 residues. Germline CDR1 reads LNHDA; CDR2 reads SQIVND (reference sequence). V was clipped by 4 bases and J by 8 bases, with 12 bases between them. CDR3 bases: TGTGCCAGTAGTACCTTCATTGGGGATTCACCCCTCCACTTT. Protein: CASSTFIGDSPLHF. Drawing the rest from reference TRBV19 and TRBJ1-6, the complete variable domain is DGGITQSPKYLFRKEGQNVTLSCEQNLNHDAMYWYRQDPGQGLRLIYYSQIVNDFQKGDIAEGYSVSREKKESFPLTVTSAQKNPTAFYLCASSTFIGDSPLHFGNGTRLTVT.

This CDR3 reads CASSQARPGRNTEAFF. In nucleotides, the CDR3 is TGCGCCAGCAGCCAGGCGCGCCCGGGGAGGAACACTGAAGCTTTCTTT. The chain has TRBV4-3 and TRBJ1-1; D call uncertain. The CDR3 is 16 residues long. Germline V CDR1 and CDR2: LGHNA, YSLEER. Trimming took 3 bases from V and 1 from J, leaving 15 bases between them.

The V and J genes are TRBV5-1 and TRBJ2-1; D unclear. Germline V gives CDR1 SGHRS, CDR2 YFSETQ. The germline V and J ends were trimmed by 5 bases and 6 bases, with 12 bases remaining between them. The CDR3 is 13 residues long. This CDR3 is CASREPSSNEQFF. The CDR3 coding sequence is TGCGCCAGCAGAGAACCGTCAAGCAATGAGCAGTTCTTC.

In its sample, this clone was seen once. The CDR3 sequence: CASSLDGNQPQHF. The CDR3 nucleotides are TGTGCCAGCAGCCTGGACGGAAATCAGCCCCAGCATTTT. This chain uses TRBV5-4 with TRBJ1-5; D unclear. The length of the CDR3 is 13 residues. Trimming cost V 4 bases and J 4 bases, with 9 bases left between them. Per germline, CDR1 SGHNT and CDR2 YYREEE (reference sequence).

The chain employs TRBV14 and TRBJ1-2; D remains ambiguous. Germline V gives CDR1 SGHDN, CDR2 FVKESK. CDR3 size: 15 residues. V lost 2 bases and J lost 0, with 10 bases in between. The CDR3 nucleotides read TGTGCCAGCAGCCAATATGAGGGCGCTAACTATGGCTACACCTTC. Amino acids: CASSQYEGANYGYTF. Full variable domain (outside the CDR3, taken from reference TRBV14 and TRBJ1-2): EAGVTQFPSHSVIEKGQTVTLRCDPISGHDNLYWYRRVMGKEIKFLLHFVKESKQDESGMPNNRFLAERTGGTYSTLKVQPAELEDSGVYFCASSQYEGANYGYTFGSGTRLTVV.

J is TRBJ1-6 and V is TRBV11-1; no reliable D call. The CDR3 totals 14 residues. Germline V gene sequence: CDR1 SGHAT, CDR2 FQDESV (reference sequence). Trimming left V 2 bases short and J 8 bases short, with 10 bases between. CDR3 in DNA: TGTGCCAGCAGCTTAACCGGGGTTGATTCACCCCTCCACTTT. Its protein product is CASSLTGVDSPLHF.

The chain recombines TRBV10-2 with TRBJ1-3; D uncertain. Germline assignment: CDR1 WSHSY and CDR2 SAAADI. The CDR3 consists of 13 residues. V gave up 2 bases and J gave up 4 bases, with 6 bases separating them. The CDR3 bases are TGCGCCAGCAGTGAGAGCAGGGGAAACACCATATATTTT. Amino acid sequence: CASSESRGNTIYF.